One and the same sample provided the 2 T cell receptor beta chains below, sequenced in a study of T cells after yellow fever vaccination. TCRdb reprocessed the 5' RACE reads via MiXCR and lists one record per CDR3 protein. The sample contains under 500,000 distinct CDR3 sequences, 15% to 20% of which appear only once. Specimen: PBMCs, collected before the yellow fever booster vaccination. These receptors were collected from a man between 18 and 35 years old who received the YFV17D yellow fever vaccine.

This clonotype was seen a handful of times. This chain connects TRBV6-5 to TRBJ2-1; D remains unclear. CDR1 is MNHEY and CDR2 is SVGAGI in the germline V gene. The ends were cut back, 7 bases at V and 4 bases at J, with 8 bases in the middle. This CDR3 is built from 12 residues. The CDR3 protein is CASMGRYNEQFF. The CDR3 nucleotides read TGTGCCAGCATGGGCAGATACAATGAGCAGTTCTTC.

This clonotype was counted many times. The chain has TRBV20-1 and TRBJ1-5; D call uncertain. The CDR3 is 13 amino acids. Trimming cost V 6 bases and J 6 bases, with 15 bases left between them. Germline assignment: CDR1 DFQATT and CDR2 SNEGSKA (reference sequence). This chain's CDR3 is CSAWREQAQPQHF. CDR3 coding DNA: TGCAGTGCCTGGAGGGAACAAGCTCAGCCCCAGCATTTT.